The text below deals with one TCR beta chain. These data are taken from a study of blood T cell repertoires in COVID-19. Some clones are missing from TCRdb's copy, which holds only in-frame ones; the method was immunoSEQ multiplex PCR. This sample carries 200,000 to 250,000 clones, around 85% of them seen once, and the ten largest clones take 2.2%. The CDR3 length is 13 residues. This chain joins TRBV21-1 and TRBJ1-2; the DNA was not compared with TRBD1, the D call given in the table. TRBV21-1 is a known pseudogene. This TCR came from a woman aged 50 to 60 with acute or convalescent COVID-19. The sample taken for sequencing was peripheral blood. The CDR3 sequence is CASRAGTPYGYTF. As DNA, the CDR3 is TGTGCCAGCAGAGCCGGGACACCATATGGCTACACCTTC.